Below, 15 T cell receptor beta chains from the same sample are listed, as sequenced in a study of blood T cell repertoires in COVID-19. Only in-frame clones appear in the TCRdb table, and some are missing; sequencing was by immunoSEQ multiplex PCR. The table records under 200,000 clones, about 83% of them present only once. The specimen sequenced was peripheral blood. These receptors were collected from a woman in her seventies with COVID-19, enrolled during active disease.

The rearrangement uses TRBV2 and TRBJ2-7; D is perhaps TRBD2 (6 bases). Germline-derived CDR1 and CDR2 are SNHLY and FYNNEI. The CDR3 runs to 12 residues. The V gene lost 6 bases and the J gene lost 3 bases, with 9 bases spanning the gap. In DNA form, the CDR3 reads TGTGCCAGCAGGCGGGACGGCTACGAGCAGTACTTC. This encodes CASRRDGYEQYF.

V and J are TRBV6-5 and TRBJ1-2; 8 bases fit TRBD1. CDR3 length: 14 residues. CDR1 is MNHEY, CDR2 SVGAGI, per germline. Unmatched junction bases numbered 5, after V lost 6 bases and J lost 2 bases. Here the CDR3 DNA reads TGTGCCAGCAGCCCCGGACAGGGAAACTATGGCTACACCTTC. Translation gives CASSPGQGNYGYTF.

The CDR3 spells CSALGSPLHF. CDR3 nucleotides: TGCAGTGCCCTCGGTTCACCCCTCCACTTT. The J gene is TRBJ1-6, the V gene TRBV20-1; D unclear. This CDR3 contains 10 residues. V was cut by 6 bases and J by 9 bases, with 6 bases left in between. The germline CDR1 and CDR2 sequences are DFQATT and SNEGSKA (reference sequence).

The count of this clone is one. The chain joins TRBV12-3 or TRBV12-4 to TRBJ1-2; no clear D gene. Trimming left V 2 bases short and J 0 bases short, with 4 bases between. The CDR3 is made up of 13 amino acids. CDR3 residues: CASSLLANYGYTF. CDR3 DNA: TGTGCCAGCAGTTTATTAGCTAACTATGGCTACACCTTC.

A word on this clone: Additional DNA sequences in this sample encode the identical CDR3. The chain uses TRBV18 and TRBJ1-1; D not certain. Germline V gene lookup returns CDR1 KGHSH and CDR2 LQKENI. CDR3 length equals 14 residues. Trimming took 3 bases from V and 1 from J, leaving 9 bases between them. The CDR3 coding sequence is TGTGCCAGCTCACCCTCTACTGGGAACACTGAAGCTTTCTTT. Protein: CASSPSTGNTEAFF.

The rearrangement links TRBV5-1 to TRBJ2-2; no clear D gene. Germline assignment: CDR1 SGHRS and CDR2 YFSETQ. V dropped 4 bases and J dropped 0 bases, with 4 bases sitting between them. This CDR3 spans 13 amino acids. Here the CDR3 DNA reads TGCGCCAGCAGCCGGTCGAACACCGGGGAGCTGTTTTTT. It encodes CASSRSNTGELFF. The full variable domain, in which reference TRBV5-1 and TRBJ2-2 provide the parts outside the CDR3, is KAGVTQTPRYLIKTRGQQVTLSCSPISGHRSVSWYQQTPGQGLQFLFEYFSETQRNKGNFPGRFSGRQFSNSRSEMNVSTLELGDSALYLCASSRSNTGELFFGEGSRLTVL.

The chain combines TRBV4-1 with TRBJ1-4; TRBD1 matches at 9 bases. Germline V CDR1 and CDR2: MGHRA, YSYEKL. V shed 1 base and J 8 bases; nucleotides not matched to a gene: 5. This CDR3 comprises 15 residues. CDR3 in DNA: TGCGCCAGCAGCCAAGTCACAGGGGGCGCGGAAAAACTGTTTTTT. Its translation is CASSQVTGGAEKLFF.

The V and J genes are TRBV18 and TRBJ2-5; D is possibly TRBD2 (5 bases). The length of the CDR3 is 16 residues. V dropped 1 base and J dropped 4 bases, with 16 bases sitting between them. CDR1 is KGHSH, CDR2 LQKENI, per germline. In DNA form, the CDR3 reads TGTGCCAGCTCACCACGGGTACAAGCGGCGGGAGAGACCCAGTACTTC. Its protein is CASSPRVQAAGETQYF.

The CDR3 region is CASSSTGASDTQYF. CDR3 DNA sequence: TGTGCCAGCAGCTCCACGGGTGCTTCCGATACGCAGTATTTT. The rearrangement uses TRBV7-2 and TRBJ2-3, with D hard to call. The V end was cut by 4 bases, the J end by 6 bases, with 14 bases between. Germline-derived CDR1 and CDR2 are SGHTA and FQGNSA. There are 14 residues in the CDR3. Full variable domain (remainder filled in from reference TRBV7-2 and TRBJ2-3): GAGVSQSPSNKVTEKGKDVELRCDPISGHTALYWYRQSLGQGLEFLIYFQGNSAPDKSGLPSDRFSAERTGGSVSTLTIQRTQQEDSAVYLCASSSTGASDTQYFGPGTRLTVL.

The chain has TRBV5-1 and TRBJ2-7, with 8 nucleotides matching TRBD1. The germline V gene encodes CDR1 SGHRS and CDR2 YFSETQ. The CDR3 runs 15 residues. J was trimmed by 0 bases and V by 0 bases; bases with no gene match: 2. CDR3: CASSLGDRSSYEQYF. The DNA for the CDR3 is TGCGCCAGCAGCTTGGGGGACAGGTCCTCCTACGAGCAGTACTTC.

This chain uses TRBV6-6 with TRBJ1-2; D unresolved. The CDR3 extends over 12 amino acids. Trimming removed 6 bases at V and 6 bases at J, with 11 bases between. Germline-derived CDR1 and CDR2 are MNHNY and SVGAGI (reference sequence). In DNA, the CDR3 is TGTGCCAGCAGCCCCTCGGGGAATGGCTACACCTTC. This encodes CASSPSGNGYTF.

V is TRBV3-1 (or the pseudogene TRBV3-2) and J is TRBJ1-6, with D possibly TRBD1 on 6 matching bases. V was clipped by 4 bases and J by 9 bases, with 16 bases between them. This CDR3 contains 15 residues. Germline values: CDR1 LGHDT, CDR2 YNNKEL (reference sequence). The CDR3 DNA follows: TGTGCCAGCAGCCCATGGGTGGGGGCAGGTTCACCCCTCCACTTT. Translated: CASSPWVGAGSPLHF.

The J gene is TRBJ2-3, the V gene TRBV7-2, with TRBD2 identical over 11 bases. The CDR3 sequence is 18 residues long. V trimming: 1 base; J trimming: 4 bases; junction bases outside the gene matches: 10. Germline V gene lookup returns CDR1 SGHTA and CDR2 FQGNSA. CDR3 sequence reads: CASSLVITSGGNADTQYF. The CDR3, as DNA: TGTGCCAGCAGCTTAGTTATTACTAGCGGGGGTAACGCAGATACGCAGTATTTT.

This clone is a singleton in its sample. This chain's CDR3 is CASSQDLGAHQPQHF. The DNA of the CDR3 is TGTGCCAGCAGCCAAGATTTGGGGGCCCATCAGCCCCAGCATTTT. The chain joins TRBV4-2 to TRBJ1-5; TRBD1 might be the D (6 bases). The CDR3 runs 15 residues. V was clipped by 0 bases and J by 5 bases, with 11 bases between them. Germline CDR1 LGHNA, CDR2 YNFKEQ.

This chain connects TRBV28 to TRBJ1-6, with 9 bases fitting TRBD1. CDR1 and CDR2 (germline): MDHEN, SYDVKM. The CDR3 is 16 amino acids. V dropped 4 bases and J dropped 10; count of bases not matched to a gene: 11. The CDR3 here is CASSSSPGQGRSPLHF. In DNA, the CDR3 is TGTGCCAGCAGTTCGAGCCCGGGACAGGGCCGATCACCCCTCCACTTT.